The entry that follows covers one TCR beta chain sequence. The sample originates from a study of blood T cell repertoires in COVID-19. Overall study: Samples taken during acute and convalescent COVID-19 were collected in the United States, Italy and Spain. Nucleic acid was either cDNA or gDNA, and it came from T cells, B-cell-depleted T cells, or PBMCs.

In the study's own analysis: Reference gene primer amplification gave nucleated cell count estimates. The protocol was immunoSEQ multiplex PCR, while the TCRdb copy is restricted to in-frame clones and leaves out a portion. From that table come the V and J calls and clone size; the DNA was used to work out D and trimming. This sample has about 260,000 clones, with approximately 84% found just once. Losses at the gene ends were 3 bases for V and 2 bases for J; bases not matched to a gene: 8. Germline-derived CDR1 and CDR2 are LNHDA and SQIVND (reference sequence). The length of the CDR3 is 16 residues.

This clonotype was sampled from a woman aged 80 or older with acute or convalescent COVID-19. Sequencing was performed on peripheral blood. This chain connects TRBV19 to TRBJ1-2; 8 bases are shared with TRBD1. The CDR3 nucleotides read TGTGCCAGTAGTATCAAGGGGACAGGAAACAACTATGGCTACACCTTC. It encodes CASSIKGTGNNYGYTF.